Sequencing of this T cell receptor (beta chain) was carried out in a study of cytotoxic CD8 clonotypes in ibrutinib-treated CLL. Notes on this clone: Its antigen is currently unknown.

The assay was immunoSEQ multiplex PCR, and TCRdb's table has in-frame clones only and misses some. The sample holds around 160,000 clones; roughly 80% are singletons and the top ten take about 1.9%. General observations from the study: Clonality increased at ibrutinib response and stayed stable in sustained remission. At progression, however, it fell back toward baseline.

Germline V gene data show CDR1 as SGHVS and CDR2 as FQNEAQ. V lost 3 bases, J lost 4 bases, and 21 bases lay in between. The CDR3 contains 17 residues. Sequenced here: PBMCs, sampled after 12 months of ibrutinib treatment. The chain uses TRBV7-8 and TRBJ1-2, with a weak D call TRBD1 (5 bases). This TCR was recovered from a human donor with chronic lymphocytic leukemia. The CDR3 here is CASSFNSGQGDVYGYTF. DNA of the CDR3: TGTGCCAGCAGCTTTAACTCGGGCCAGGGAGACGTCTATGGCTACACCTTC.